The present entry profiles one T cell receptor beta chain with its context. As yet, its antigen is unknown. Time point noted: patch test 3, about 24 weeks after DPC sensitization. Treatment: therapeutic diphenylcyclopropenone sensitization with weekly scalp DPC. Blood was collected ahead of every patch test applied. The CDR3 sequence is 16 residues long. The trim removed 3 bases at V and 8 bases at J, leaving 9 bases unmatched. Germline V gene sequence: CDR1 SSHAT, CDR2 FNYEAQ (reference sequence). The source of the sample is a study of human T cells and chemical hapten exposure. MiXCR, applied by TCRdb to the RACE reads, yields one record per CDR3 protein. The table lists under 200,000 distinct CDR3 sequences, around 30% of them singletons. Study conclusions and caveats: TCRs exceeding 1 in 1000 frequency stayed unchanged with DPC sensitization.

V usage is TRBV7-7 and J usage is TRBJ2-1; 11 bases map to TRBD2. The origin of this receptor is a woman between 18 and 29 years old with alopecia areata. Some clones in this sample may be carry-over from other donors' samples. Sequenced material: whole blood, taken in connection with sensitization to the hapten diphenylcyclopropenone (DPC). The CDR3 coding sequence is TGTGCCAGCAGCTTCAATCTAGCGGGAGGAGTACATGAGCAGTTCTTC. Translating it yields CASSFNLAGGVHEQFF.